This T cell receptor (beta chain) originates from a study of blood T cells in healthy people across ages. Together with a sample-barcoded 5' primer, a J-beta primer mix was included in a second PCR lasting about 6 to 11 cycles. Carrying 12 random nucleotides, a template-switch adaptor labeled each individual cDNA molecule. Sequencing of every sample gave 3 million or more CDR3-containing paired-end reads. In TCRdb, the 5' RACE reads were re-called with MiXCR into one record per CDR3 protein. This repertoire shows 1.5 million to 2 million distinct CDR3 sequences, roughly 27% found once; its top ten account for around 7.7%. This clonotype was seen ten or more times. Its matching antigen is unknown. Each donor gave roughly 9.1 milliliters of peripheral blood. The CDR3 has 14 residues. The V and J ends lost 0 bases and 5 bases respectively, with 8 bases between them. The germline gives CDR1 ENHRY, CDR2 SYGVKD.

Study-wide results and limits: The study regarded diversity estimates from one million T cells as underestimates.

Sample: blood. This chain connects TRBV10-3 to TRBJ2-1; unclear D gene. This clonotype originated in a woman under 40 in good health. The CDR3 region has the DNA TGTGCCATCAGTGAGTCAGACCCAGACAATGAGCAGTTCTTC. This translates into CAISESDPDNEQFF.